The entry below describes one TCR beta chain. These data come from a study of T-cell reconstitution after alpha-beta-depleted transplantation in children. The germline V and J ends were trimmed by 0 bases and 0 bases, with 11 bases remaining between them. This CDR3 contains 16 residues. Germline values: CDR1 DFQATT, CDR2 SNEGSKA (reference sequence). A TCRbeta library incorporating unique molecular identifiers was prepared. Using its own MiXCR run on the PCR reads, TCRdb lists one record per CDR3 protein. The sample consists of over 300,000 distinct CDR3 sequences, 9% to 12% of them appearing once. The chain carries TRBV20-1 and TRBJ2-2; D perhaps matches TRBD2 (6 bases). Sequencing used PBMCs from the stem cell graft donor, obtained from the stem cell graft. The sequence was collected from a human donor who donated a stem cell graft to a child with acute lymphoblastic leukemia. The CDR3 region has the DNA TGCAGTGCTAGAGATCCTAGCGCGACGAACACCGGGGAGCTGTTTTTT. It yields the protein CSARDPSATNTGELFF.